Listed here are 10 T cell receptor beta chains from one sample, sequenced in a study of cytomegalovirus exposure and HLA in healthy donors. Method: immunoSEQ multiplex PCR; TCRdb's copy keeps in-frame clones and lacks some. The data show a few hundred thousand clones, 88% seen once. The sequenced sample consisted of PBMCs. The receptors originated from a woman under 30 in good health and CMV-seronegative.

The chain links TRBV28 to TRBJ2-7; 8 positions agree with TRBD2. The V gene end was trimmed by 2 bases and the J gene end by 5 bases; junction bases not matched to a gene: 14. This CDR3 is built from 17 residues. The germline V gene has CDR1 MDHEN and CDR2 SYDVKM. The CDR3: CASSLGMSGSFRDEQYF. The CDR3 DNA reads TGTGCCAGCAGTTTAGGAATGAGCGGGAGTTTTCGCGACGAGCAGTACTTC.

The CDR3 here is CAWSRTGDGFMAFF. The DNA of the CDR3 is TGTGCCTGGAGTCGGACAGGGGATGGGTTTATGGCTTTCTTT. This chain uses TRBV30 with TRBJ1-1; 9 bases are shared with TRBD1. CDR1 is GTSNPN and CDR2 is SVGIG in the germline V gene (reference sequence). The CDR3 length is 14 residues. J was trimmed by 11 bases and V by 2 bases; bases with no gene match: 12.

The chain uses TRBV27 and TRBJ2-1, with 14 bases that match TRBD2. Germline V lookup: CDR1 MNHEY, CDR2 SMNVEV (reference sequence). The CDR3 has 14 residues. The ends lost 6 bases at V and 14 bases at J; junction bases unmatched: 9. CDR3 in amino acids: CASSPGTSGSGKFF. CDR3 nucleotides: TGTGCCAGCAGCCCCGGGACTAGCGGGAGTGGGAAGTTCTTC.

The rearrangement joins TRBV19 to TRBJ1-2; no firm D call. Per the germline V gene, CDR1 is LNHDA and CDR2 is SQIVND (reference sequence). The CDR3 is made up of 17 amino acids. Trimming cost V 8 bases and J 6 bases, with 28 bases left between them. CDR3 bases: TGTGCCAGTGGAAGGCCCCGATCGAGATTAAGCGAGGATGGCTACACCTTC. Translation gives CASGRPRSRLSEDGYTF.

This clone was counted a few times. This chain joins TRBV7-2 and TRBJ2-1, with 11 nucleotides matching TRBD2. This CDR3 region has 15 residues. Germline CDR1 is SGHTA and CDR2 is FQGNSA. The V and J ends lost 4 bases and 8 bases, in that order; junction bases with no gene match: 7. The CDR3 sequence: CASSSGSGRGHEQFF. The CDR3 nucleotides read TGTGCCAGCAGCTCGGGTAGCGGGAGGGGGCATGAGCAGTTCTTC.

The chain couples TRBV28 to TRBJ1-4; TRBD1 agrees at 7 bases. The CDR3 consists of 16 residues. Germline loops: CDR1 MDHEN, CDR2 SYDVKM. Trimming cost V 3 bases and J 5 bases; bases outside gene matches: 9. CDR3 sequence reads: CASSFAGGLENEKLFF. In DNA, the CDR3 is TGTGCCAGCAGTTTTGCAGGGGGGCTGGAAAATGAAAAACTGTTTTTT.

This CDR3 reads CASRGNTEAFF. CDR3 bases: TGTGCCAGCAGGGGCAACACTGAAGCTTTCTTT. The chain is built from TRBV28 and TRBJ1-1; D is unclear. CDR1 MDHEN and CDR2 SYDVKM come from the germline V gene. There are 11 residues in the CDR3. Trimming cost V 6 bases and J 2 bases, with 4 bases left between them.

The chain is built from TRBV6-5 and TRBJ2-1; 7 positions agree with TRBD2. The V and J ends lost 4 bases and 8 bases, in that order; junction bases with no gene match: 11. The CDR3 contains 15 residues. Per the germline V gene, CDR1 is MNHEY and CDR2 is SVGAGI. The CDR3 DNA reads TGTGCCAGCAGTTCGCCGGGACTGGGGGGGGATGAGCAGTTCTTC. Its protein is CASSSPGLGGDEQFF.

The chain employs TRBV28 and TRBJ1-2; 9 nucleotides align to TRBD1. Germline V gives CDR1 MDHEN, CDR2 SYDVKM. Trimming removed 6 bases from V and 4 bases from J; junction bases left unmatched: 6. The CDR3 is 14 residues long. CDR3 nucleotides: TGTGCCAGCAGCGGGACAGGGTATTTCTATGGCTACACCTTC. It codes for CASSGTGYFYGYTF.

This CDR3 is CASSPRGGGVTGANVLTF. DNA for the CDR3: TGCGCCAGCAGCCCTCGAGGGGGGGGCGTAACTGGGGCCAACGTCCTGACTTTC. The rearrangement uses TRBV4-1 and TRBJ2-6, with a weak D call TRBD2 (7 bases). Germline CDR1 and CDR2: MGHRA and YSYEKL. The ends were cut back, 4 bases at V and 2 bases at J, with 18 bases in the middle. This CDR3 contains 18 residues.